This T cell receptor beta chain was observed in a study of cytomegalovirus exposure and HLA in healthy donors. Overall study context: Previous work identified 117 million unique TCR beta sequences from approximately 190 million T cells. Regarding the study as a whole: In vitro checks showed that a few CMV-associated chains really do target CMV antigens.

Germline V CDR1 and CDR2: SGHRS, YFSETQ. The CDR3 is 14 residues long. With V trimmed by 6 bases and J by 4 bases, 10 bases remained unmatched. Sampled while nominally healthy, donors likely had unrecorded immune exposures. This clone was recorded a few times. The target antigen is unknown. In the PCR, 60 Vbeta and 13 Jbeta primers were used. Clones were sequenced by immunoSEQ multiplex PCR, and TCRdb holds only the in-frame ones, with some missing. The table includes some 130,000 clones, roughly four fifths detected once. Sequencing was done on a sample of PBMCs. This chain joins TRBV5-1 and TRBJ2-7, with 7 bases fitting TRBD1. The sequence was obtained from a male donor in good health and CMV-seropositive. CDR3 DNA sequence: TGCGCCAGCACCCGAGCAGGGGGTTCGTACGAGCAGTACTTC. It translates to CASTRAGGSYEQYF.